The next 11 T cell receptor beta chains were all read from a single sample in a study of technical replicates of blood from a few donors. Here immunoSEQ multiplex PCR was the method, and the copy in TCRdb shows in-frame clones only, minus some. The sample carries over 10,000 clones, 86% recorded once. Sequences were obtained from PBMCs. These receptors came from a human donor in good health.

CDR3: CASSLPGQGTFTGELFF. The CDR3 nucleotides read TGTGCCAGCTCACTCCCGGGACAGGGAACTTTTACCGGGGAGCTGTTTTTT. This chain connects TRBV18 to TRBJ2-2, with 9 bases that match TRBD1. CDR3 length equals 17 residues. Germline V gene sequence: CDR1 KGHSH, CDR2 LQKENI. Trimming removed 4 bases from V and 5 bases from J; junction bases left unmatched: 11.

The chain employs TRBV29-1 and TRBJ2-6; TRBD1 is a possible D gene (5 bases). Germline lookup yields CDR1 SQVTM and CDR2 ANQGSEA. CDR3 length: 18 amino acids. The ends were cut back, 4 bases at V and 2 bases at J, with 21 bases in the middle. The CDR3 here is CSVVTGIVSGPGANVLTF. CDR3 nucleotide sequence: TGCAGCGTTGTAACAGGAATCGTATCGGGCCCTGGGGCCAACGTCCTGACTTTC.

This rearrangement joins TRBV7-9 to TRBJ1-2; D not certain. The V and J ends lost 5 bases and 0 bases respectively, with 13 bases between them. CDR1 and CDR2 (germline): SEHNR, FQNEAQ (reference sequence). This CDR3 region has 15 residues. CDR3 coding DNA: TGTGCCAGCAGCCCCGCGCCCCACCCTAACTATGGCTACACCTTC. It is translated as CASSPAPHPNYGYTF.

This chain connects TRBV27 to TRBJ1-4; D remains unclear. The CDR3 contains 12 residues. Germline CDR1 and CDR2: MNHEY and SMNVEV (reference sequence). With 5 bases removed from V and 10 bases from J, the gap between germline ends came to 11 bases. For the CDR3, the DNA is TGTGCCAGCAGTCATGATCGGGGAAAACTGTTTTTT. This translates into CASSHDRGKLFF.

This chain links TRBV14 with TRBJ2-3; TRBD2 matches 11 bases. Germline V gene sequence: CDR1 SGHDN, CDR2 FVKESK. J was trimmed by 7 bases and V by 3 bases; bases with no gene match: 9. The CDR3 runs to 16 residues. The CDR3 reads CASSQGTSGLHNTQYF. The CDR3 nucleotides are TGTGCCAGCAGCCAGGGGACTAGCGGTCTTCATAATACGCAGTATTTT. The full variable domain, completed using reference TRBV14 and TRBJ2-3, is EAGVTQFPSHSVIEKGQTVTLRCDPISGHDNLYWYRRVMGKEIKFLLHFVKESKQDESGMPNNRFLAERTGGTYSTLKVQPAELEDSGVYFCASSQGTSGLHNTQYFGPGTRLTVL.

This clone was counted only a few times. V gene TRBV10-3 combines with J gene TRBJ1-3, with 12 bases aligning to TRBD1. This CDR3 spans 17 amino acids. The germline gives CDR1 ENHRY, CDR2 SYGVKD. J gave up 3 bases and V 8 bases, and 11 bases lay outside the gene matches. The CDR3 DNA sequence: TGTGCCATCGGGGATCCGGGACAGGGGGCGTTTGGAAACACCATATATTTT. Protein product: CAIGDPGQGAFGNTIYF.

The CDR3: CASSQEKSSGRIGELFF. The CDR3 DNA sequence: TGTGCCAGCAGCCAAGAAAAATCTAGCGGGAGAATCGGGGAGCTGTTTTTT. The V and J genes are TRBV14 and TRBJ2-2, with 10 bases matching TRBD2. J was trimmed by 7 bases and V by 0 bases; bases with no gene match: 8. Germline V lookup: CDR1 SGHDN, CDR2 FVKESK. This CDR3 spans 17 amino acids.

This clone was seen a few times. The V call is TRBV18, the J call TRBJ1-5; D may be TRBD1 (5 bases). The CDR3 sequence is 15 residues long. V lost 1 base and J 7 bases, leaving 14 bases between the germline ends. CDR1 and CDR2 from the germline V gene are KGHSH and LQKENI. The CDR3 protein is CASSPQGLPSQPQHF. In DNA, the CDR3 is TGTGCCAGCTCACCACAGGGACTGCCCAGCCAGCCCCAGCATTTT.

V usage is TRBV19 and J usage is TRBJ2-7; TRBD2 aligns across 7 bases. The V gene end was trimmed by 1 base and the J gene end by 2 bases; junction bases not matched to a gene: 5. The CDR3 is 15 residues long. From germline, CDR1 is LNHDA and CDR2 SQIVND (reference sequence). The CDR3 loop reads CASSIAAGRAYEQYF. The DNA for the CDR3 is TGTGCCAGTAGTATAGCGGCAGGGAGGGCCTACGAGCAGTACTTC.

The genes are TRBV6-5 and TRBJ2-4, with a tentative D call TRBD1 (5 bases). The CDR3 spans 13 residues. Per germline, CDR1 MNHEY and CDR2 SVGAGI. Trimming cost V 2 bases and J 8 bases, with 10 bases left between them. The CDR3 sequence is CASSYGRDYIQYF. The CDR3 DNA sequence: TGTGCCAGCAGTTACGGCAGGGATTACATTCAGTACTTC.

The rearrangement links TRBV2 to TRBJ2-2, with D tentatively TRBD2 (6 bases). The CDR3 totals 12 residues. Trimming shortened V by 7 bases and J by 7 bases, and 10 bases separated the two germline ends. Germline V gene lookup returns CDR1 SNHLY and CDR2 FYNNEI. CDR3 region: CASKLADGELFF. The CDR3 DNA reads as TGTGCCAGCAAACTAGCAGACGGGGAGCTGTTTTTT.